This T cell receptor (beta chain) originates from a study of blood T cell repertoires in COVID-19. Across the whole study: T cells, B-cell-depleted T cells, or PBMCs supplied cDNA or gDNA.

Looked up from germline, CDR1 is SGHRS and CDR2 is YFSETQ. The CDR3 loop spans 15 amino acids. Trimming at V came to 3 bases and at J to 3 bases, leaving 7 bases not matched to a gene. TCRdb's table, derived via immunoSEQ multiplex PCR, lists solely in-frame clones and lacks some. The sample includes almost 400,000 clones, around 89% of them seen just once. The J gene is TRBJ1-2, the V gene TRBV5-1, with 8 bases aligning to TRBD1. This receptor was identified in a woman aged 25 to 39 with acute COVID-19. The sequenced material came from PBMCs or T cells enriched from blood (not recorded which). CDR3 loop: CASSSGDRSYYGYTF. As DNA, the CDR3 is TGCGCCAGCAGCTCTGGGGACAGGTCGTACTATGGCTACACCTTC.